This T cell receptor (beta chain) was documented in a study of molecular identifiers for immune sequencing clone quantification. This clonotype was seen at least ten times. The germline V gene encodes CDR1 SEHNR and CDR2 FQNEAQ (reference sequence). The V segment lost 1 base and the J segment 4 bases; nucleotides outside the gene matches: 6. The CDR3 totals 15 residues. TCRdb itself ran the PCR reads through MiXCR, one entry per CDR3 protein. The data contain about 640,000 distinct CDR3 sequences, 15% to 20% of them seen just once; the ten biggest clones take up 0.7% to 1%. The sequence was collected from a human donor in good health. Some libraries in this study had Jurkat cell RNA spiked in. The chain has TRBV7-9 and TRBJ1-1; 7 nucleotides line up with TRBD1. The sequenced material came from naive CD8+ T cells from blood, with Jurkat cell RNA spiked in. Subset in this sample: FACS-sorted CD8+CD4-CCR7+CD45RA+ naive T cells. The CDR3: CASSLGGRGITEAFF. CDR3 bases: TGTGCCAGCAGCTTAGGGGGCAGGGGGATCACTGAAGCTTTCTTT.